This TCR beta chain stems from a study of T cell repertoires in cytomegalovirus infection. On the study more broadly: Matching HLA type, along with CMV infection, was indicated by public TCR beta signatures.

Findings of the study overall: Dominating the ex vivo response were HLA-C-restricted CMV-specific TCR beta clonotypes. Carriers of CMV plus the relevant HLA were identified by cumulative public TCR beta family frequency.

CDR3 length: 13 amino acids. V lost 4 bases and J 3 bases, leaving 8 bases between the germline ends. Germline V gene data show CDR1 as MDHEN and CDR2 as SYDVKM. In TCRdb, the reads were re-called with MiXCR into one record per CDR3 protein. The table shows around 320,000 distinct CDR3 sequences, with approximately 9.5% occurring only once. This clonotype was observed a handful of times. Antigen: not known. The sequence came from a human donor in good health (CMV status not recorded). Some clones in this sample may be carry-over from other donors' samples. The sequencing sample was made of PBMCs. The genes are TRBV28 and TRBJ2-3; maybe TRBD1 (5 bases). The CDR3: CASSYRQTDTQYF. CDR3 coding DNA: TGTGCCAGCAGTTACCGACAGACAGATACGCAGTATTTT.